This T cell receptor (beta chain) was identified during a study of read filtering for tumor transcriptome and immune sequencing. Study-level background: Whole-transcriptome libraries were prepared after DNase treatment.

This clonotype was counted many times. This library used about 400 ng RNA and molecular barcoded adaptors spanning alpha/delta and beta/gamma chains. TCRdb recomputed calls from the reads with MiXCR, one row per CDR3 protein. The sample consists of 45,000 to 55,000 distinct CDR3 sequences, approximately 12% of them appearing once. The sequence came from a donor at least 40 years old with multiple myeloma. Sequencing was carried out using a population of CD138-negative cells sorted from bone marrow.

The CDR3 reads CSVSVGREQYF. The CDR3 DNA follows: TGCAGCGTTTCGGTCGGGCGCGAGCAGTACTTC. V usage is TRBV29-1 and J usage is TRBJ2-7; unclear D gene. V lost 5 bases to trimming and J lost 6 bases, with 11 bases between them. This CDR3 has 11 amino acids. The germline gives CDR1 SQVTM, CDR2 ANQGSEA.